This TCR beta chain is from a study of regulatory T cells in long-lasting Graves disease. As for this clonotype: At one end the junction does not follow the germline gene, possibly because of a read error.

Time point meaning: newly diagnosed GD, antithyroid drugs for less than 3 months. There was RNA extracted from PBMCs, and the TCR library was made from it. The CDR3 is made up of 12 amino acids. CDR1 LGHNA and CDR2 YNFKEQ come from the germline V gene. Combining iRepertoire HTBI primers with Arm-PCR of CDR3 regions, the authors built TCR beta libraries. TCRdb reanalysed the multiplex PCR reads using MiXCR and keeps one entry per CDR3 protein. The sample has 500,000 or so distinct CDR3 sequences; 15% to 20% are singletons. These same records also appear under a second study, on T cells in Graves' hyperthyroidism and ophthalmopathy.

The sample consisted of peripheral blood mononuclear cells (PBMCs), taken at new diagnosis, from a patient treated with antithyroid drugs. The TCR sequence derives from a man in his forties with Graves disease. The chain has TRBV4-2 and TRBJ1-3, with D tentatively TRBD1 (5 bases). CDR3 in DNA: TGTGCCAGCAGTCTCCAGGGAATCACCATATATTTT. This sequence encodes CASSLQGITIYF.